Given below is one T cell receptor (beta chain) in context. Its antigen remains undetermined. No base-level quality is on record; no much larger clone is a single base apart. CDR1 and CDR2, looked up from the germline V gene, are MDHEN and SYDVKM. Including the terminal cysteine and phenylalanine, the CDR3 comprises 17 residues. Of the read, only the CDR3 DNA is kept; its 51 bases are in frame from base 1. V and J are trimmed by 3 bases and 3 bases, and the gene matches miss 6 bases of the junction. Libraries were made using the immunoSEQ multiplex PCR assay. TCRdb mirrors the immuneACCESS table, restricted to in-frame sequences. Some clones are absent from its copies; in checked studies, under half trace to an unresolved V gene, and the reason for the others is unknown. The sample records 500,000 to 850,000 clones, 87% of which are singletons. The top ten clonotypes cover more than 0.009% of the sample.

This sample was taken from a study of shared T cell receptors in the human thymus (dated by TCRdb to about 2021). Concerning the study at large: The study examined how the human thymus generates shared, self-reactive T-cell receptor alpha chains.

A further study also used this sample, focusing on human thymus T cells. From that second study: Donors were immunologically healthy infants undergoing open corrective cardiac surgery for congenital heart defects in Finland. The thymus tissue came from surgical resects taken out during corrective cardiac surgery. Usage of V and J gene segments appeared to be biased in both the thymic and the peripheral blood repertoires. The related research found that thymic TCR repertoires overlapped highly between unrelated individuals. The study characterized TCR alpha and beta repertoires from roughly 8 infant thymus samples and a few related peripheral blood samples. Donor ages ranging from 7 to 244 days were recorded, and a handful of male and a couple of female infants were included in the cohort. Thymocytes were released mechanically from tissue and stored at -70 °C as pellets of about 9.5-32 million cells. A QIAsymphony instrument was used to extract genomic DNA from frozen cell pellets. Using the immunoSEQ multiplex PCR assay, the TCRB and TCRAD loci were amplified from a standardized quantity of quality-controlled genomic DNA. The V(D)J region was spanned by amplicons of a length sufficient to cover the CDR3 and to identify V and J genes. The amplicons were sequenced on an Illumina platform via the commercial immunoSEQ service. Primer bias and sequencing errors were corrected as previously described, and TCRAD and TCRB definitions were based on the IMGT database. Repertoires were analysed with immunoSEQ Analyzer 3.0 and VDJTools, covering basic statistics, V/J segment usage, diversity estimates, rarefaction and pairwise overlap. Chao1, ChaoE, Efron-Thisted, Shannon and inverse Simpson indices were used to estimate diversity, which was also estimated on datasets down-sampled to the smallest sample. Repertoire overlap was determined by strict matching of CDR3 nucleotide sequence, V gene and J gene, and Jaccard-based multidimensional scaling clustering was applied. On average, thymus samples gave about 810,000 unique TCRB clonotypes, whereas blood samples gave about 84,000.

The TCR was taken from a boy younger than two with a congenital heart defect. Donor details come from another sample of the same person, matched by shared clones. What was sequenced was thymocytes. The chain is made from TRBV28 and TRBJ2-2; 11 bases in the junction line up with TRBD2. The nucleotide sequence is given as TGTGCCAGCAGTTTGGATGAGACTAGCGGGGACACCGGGGAGCTGTTTTTT. It is translated as CASSLDETSGDTGELFF.